This TCR beta chain was profiled in a study of blood T cell repertoires in COVID-19 (TCRdb year 2020). Some background on the complete study: Samples from collaborators originated in the United States, Italy and Spain and spanned both the acute and convalescent phases of COVID-19. Where HLA class I and class II types were available, the types were taken from metadata supplied by the sample provider, not from assay-based typing. The material from the prospective study consisted of cDNA or gDNA derived from T cells, B-cell-depleted T cells, or PBMCs. Subjects who had been exposed to COVID-19, were actively infected with it, or had recovered from it provided the deeply sampled blood TCRbeta repertoires that made up the dataset. The sample metadata nearly always contained a de-identified subject ID, COVID-19 status, age in years and sex. The repertoires were released in a freely available public database intended as a resource for research on the immune response to SARS-CoV-2. The samples were drawn from two sources: the first 160 participants of the ongoing ImmuneRACE study, and over 1,000 subjects contributed by 6 global collaborators.

Note on this clone: Its antigen is still unknown. Qualities for individual bases were not recorded, and no much larger clone is one base off.

TCRbeta CDR3 regions were amplified from genomic DNA by means of the immunoSEQ Assay, a bias-controlled multiplex PCR. The study's own analysis went as follows. Nucleated cell counts per sample were estimated from amplification of reference gene primers within the assay. Sequence reads were collapsed and filtered to measure the absolute abundance of every unique TCRbeta CDR3 rearrangement. Productive Simpson clonality was computed per sample as the square root of Simpson's diversity index over productive rearrangements. Held by TCRdb, this immuneACCESS table contains in-frame sequences only and omits some clones. Under half of the omission traces to an unresolved V gene where checked; the cause of the rest is unknown. The DNA was the basis for D and trimming; V, J and clone size are from that table. Present in this sample are about 110,000 clones, around 78% of which were seen just once. The ten largest clones add up to 6.2% of the sample.

In Seattle, one collaborating source enrolled patients while the infection was active and tracked those patients longitudinally over the course of disease. Whole blood was collected in K2EDTA tubes by collaborating institutions according to the institutions' own protocols. Collaborator samples were shipped for TCRbeta analysis as frozen whole blood, isolated PBMCs, or DNA extracted from either sample type. Summary of the overall study and its limitations: The quantity of clinical and demographic metadata differed by source and by participant and was supplied without curation.

Looking up the germline V gene yields CDR1 SGHTA and CDR2 FQGNSA. The germline V end is reduced by 0 bases and the J end by 11 bases; junction bases left unmatched: 7. The CDR3 runs 15 residues from the cysteine to the phenylalanine. Of the read, only the CDR3 DNA is kept; its 45 bases are in frame from base 1. Recombination joined TRBV7-2 with TRBJ2-7, and TRBD2 matches 13 of the central bases. The TCR was taken from a man older than 75 with COVID-19, enrolled during active disease. The specimen sequenced was peripheral blood. The CDR3: CASSLAGTSGEREYF. The DNA is as follows: TGTGCCAGCAGCTTAGCCGGGACTAGCGGGGAGAGAGAGTACTTC.